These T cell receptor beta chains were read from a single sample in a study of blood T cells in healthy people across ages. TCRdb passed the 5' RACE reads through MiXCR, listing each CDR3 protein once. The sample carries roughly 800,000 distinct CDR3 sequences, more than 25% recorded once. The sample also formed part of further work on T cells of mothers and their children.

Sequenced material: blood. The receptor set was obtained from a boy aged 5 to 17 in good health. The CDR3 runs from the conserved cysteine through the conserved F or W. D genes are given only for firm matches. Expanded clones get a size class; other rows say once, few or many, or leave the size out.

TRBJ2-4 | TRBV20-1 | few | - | CSARDYGAKNIQYF | TGCAGTGCTAGAGATTACGGGGCCAAAAACATTCAGTACTTC
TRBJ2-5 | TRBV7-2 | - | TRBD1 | CASSFHRGPEETQYF | TGTGCCAGCAGCTTCCACAGGGGGCCGGAAGAGACCCAGTACTTC
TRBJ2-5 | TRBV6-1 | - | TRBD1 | CASSESRGRETQYF | TGTGCCAGCAGTGAATCCAGGGGGCGGGAGACCCAGTACTTC
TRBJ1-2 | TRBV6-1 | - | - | CASRWGPNYGYTF | TGTGCCAGCAGGTGGGGGCCCAACTATGGCTACACCTTC
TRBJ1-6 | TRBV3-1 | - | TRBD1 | CASRQGIRALHF | TGTGCCAGCCGACAGGGGATAAGGGCCCTCCACTTT
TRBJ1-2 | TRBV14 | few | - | CASSRNREDYGYTF | TGTGCCAGCAGCCGCAACAGGGAGGACTATGGCTACACCTTC
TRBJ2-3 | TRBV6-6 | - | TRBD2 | CASSLIAGATDTQYF | TGTGCCAGCAGTCTTATAGCGGGAGCCACAGATACGCAGTATTTT
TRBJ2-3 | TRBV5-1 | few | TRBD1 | CASSYPGQNTDTQYF | TGCGCCAGCAGCTACCCGGGACAGAACACAGATACGCAGTATTTT
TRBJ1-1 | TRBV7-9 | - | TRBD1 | CASSPHRDRDTEAFF | TGTGCCAGCAGCCCCCATAGGGACAGGGACACTGAAGCTTTCTTT
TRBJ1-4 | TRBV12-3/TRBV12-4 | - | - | CASGTGGTTSEKLFF | TGTGCCAGCGGAACCGGGGGGACAACTAGTGAAAAACTGTTTTTT
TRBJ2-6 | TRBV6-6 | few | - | CASRLGGSSGANVLTF | TGTGCCAGCCGTCTGGGGGGCTCGTCTGGGGCCAACGTCCTGACTTTC
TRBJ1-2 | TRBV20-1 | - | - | CSARGNGGYGYTF | TGCAGTGCTAGAGGAAACGGTGGCTATGGCTACACCTTC
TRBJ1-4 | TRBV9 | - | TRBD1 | CASSPGGIGEKLFF | TGTGCCAGCAGCCCAGGGGGCATCGGTGAAAAACTGTTTTTT
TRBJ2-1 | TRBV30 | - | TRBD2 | CAWSVLAGGWNEQFF | TGTGCCTGGAGTGTACTAGCGGGAGGGTGGAATGAGCAGTTCTTC
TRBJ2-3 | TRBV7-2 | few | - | CASSFAPAAGATDTQYF | TGTGCCAGCAGCTTTGCACCGGCGGCAGGGGCAACAGATACGCAGTATTTT
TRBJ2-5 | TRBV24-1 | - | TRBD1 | CATSGAPGQGRQETQYF | TGTGCCACCAGTGGTGCTCCGGGACAGGGGAGACAAGAGACCCAGTACTTC
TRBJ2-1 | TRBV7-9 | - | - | CASSHPVSDEQFF | TGTGCCAGCAGCCACCCCGTTTCAGATGAGCAGTTCTTC
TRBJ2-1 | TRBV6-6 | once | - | CASSYRGQNEQFF | TGTGCCAGCAGTTACCGAGGTCAAAATGAGCAGTTCTTC
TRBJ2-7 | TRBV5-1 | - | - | CASSFHDREVYEQYF | TGCGCCAGCAGCTTCCATGACAGGGAGGTCTACGAGCAGTACTTC
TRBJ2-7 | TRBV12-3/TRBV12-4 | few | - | CASSSYSYEQYF | TGTGCCAGCAGTTCCTACTCCTACGAGCAGTACTTC
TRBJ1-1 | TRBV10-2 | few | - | CASSEDTNTEAFF | TGCGCCAGCAGTGAAGACACGAACACTGAAGCTTTCTTT
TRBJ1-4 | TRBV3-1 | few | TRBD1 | CASRQTGGDEKLFF | TGTGCCAGCAGGCAGACAGGGGGAGATGAAAAACTGTTTTTT
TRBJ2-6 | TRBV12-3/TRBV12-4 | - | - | CASSLGVRTGANVLTF | TGTGCCAGCAGTTTAGGGGTCCGCACTGGGGCCAACGTCCTGACTTTC
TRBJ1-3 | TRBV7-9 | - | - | CASSLAHSGTPASGNTIYF | TGTGCCAGCAGCTTAGCCCATTCCGGGACGCCTGCCTCTGGAAACACCATATATTTT
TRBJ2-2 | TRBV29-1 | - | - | CSVLVSNTGELFF | TGCAGCGTCTTGGTATCGAACACCGGGGAGCTGTTTTTT
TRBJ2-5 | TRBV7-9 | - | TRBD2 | CASSSFSGGIQETQYF | TGTGCCAGCAGCTCCTTTAGCGGGGGGATCCAAGAGACCCAGTACTTC
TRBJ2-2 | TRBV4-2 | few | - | CASSQEERVGTGELFF | TGTGCCAGCAGCCAAGAGGAAAGGGTGGGCACCGGGGAGCTGTTTTTT
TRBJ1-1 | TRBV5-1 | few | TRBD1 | CASSLVYRGQGTEAFF | TGCGCCAGCAGTTTGGTATACAGGGGGCAGGGCACTGAAGCTTTCTTT
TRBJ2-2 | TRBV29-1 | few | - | CSVEYRAGGIGGELFF | TGCAGCGTTGAGTATCGGGCAGGGGGGATCGGCGGGGAGCTGTTTTTT
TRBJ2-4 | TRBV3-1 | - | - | CASTEGLLMGAKNIQYF | TGTGCCAGCACCGAGGGACTTCTAATGGGGGCCAAAAACATTCAGTACTTC
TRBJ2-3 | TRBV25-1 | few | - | CASREPSGTQYF | TGTGCCAGCAGGGAGCCCTCTGGGACGCAGTATTTT
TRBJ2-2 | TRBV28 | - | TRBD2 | CASSRGGSRSGELFF | TGTGCCAGCAGTAGGGGCGGGAGTCGTAGCGGGGAGCTGTTTTTT
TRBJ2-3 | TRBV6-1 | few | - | CASSEETYTDTQYF | TGTGCCAGCAGTGAAGAGACTTACACAGATACGCAGTATTTT
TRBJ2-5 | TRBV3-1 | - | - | CASSLRGTPGDQYF | TGTGCCAGCAGCCTCCGGGGGACTCCTGGGGACCAGTACTTC
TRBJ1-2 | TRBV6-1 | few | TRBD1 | CASRHTEQGQYGYTF | TGTGCCAGTAGGCATACTGAACAGGGGCAATATGGCTACACCTTC
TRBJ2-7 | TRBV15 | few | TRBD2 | CATSRDGGTSGVYEQYF | TGTGCCACCAGCAGAGATGGGGGAACTAGCGGGGTTTACGAGCAGTACTTC
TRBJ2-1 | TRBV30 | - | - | CAWLRDLPNEQFF | TGTGCCTGGCTCCGGGACTTACCGAATGAGCAGTTCTTC
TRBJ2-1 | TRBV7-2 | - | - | CASTVGGSSYNEQFF | TGTGCCAGCACCGTAGGGGGGAGCTCCTACAATGAGCAGTTCTTC
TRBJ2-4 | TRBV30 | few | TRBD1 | CAWSLGTGENIQYF | TGTGCCTGGAGTCTCGGGACAGGGGAAAACATTCAGTACTTC
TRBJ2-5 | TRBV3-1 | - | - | CASSQEEETQYF | TGTGCCAGCAGCCAAGAGGAGGAGACCCAGTACTTC
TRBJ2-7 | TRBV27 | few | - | CASSPGRDSYEQYF | TGTGCCAGCAGTCCCGGCAGGGACTCCTACGAGCAGTACTTC
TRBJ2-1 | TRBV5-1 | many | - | CASKAENEQFF | TGCGCCAGCAAAGCGGAGAATGAGCAGTTCTTC
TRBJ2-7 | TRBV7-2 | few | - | CASSGLLTRQYF | TGTGCCAGCAGCGGACTCCTGACTAGGCAGTACTTC
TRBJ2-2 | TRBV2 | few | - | CASSTLQNTGELFF | TGTGCCAGCAGTACGTTACAAAACACCGGGGAGCTGTTTTTT
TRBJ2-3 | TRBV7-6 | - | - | CASSLGTFYTDTQYF | TGTGCCAGCAGCCTCGGGACATTCTACACAGATACGCAGTATTTT
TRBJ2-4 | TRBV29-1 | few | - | CSASTDGNTQYF | TGCAGCGCCTCGACAGACGGAAACACTCAGTACTTC
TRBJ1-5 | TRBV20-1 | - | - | CSAGRGQNQPQHF | TGCAGTGCCGGCCGCGGTCAGAATCAGCCCCAGCATTTT
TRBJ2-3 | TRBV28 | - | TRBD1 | CASSNDRDADTQYF | TGTGCCAGCAGCAATGACAGGGACGCAGATACGCAGTATTTT
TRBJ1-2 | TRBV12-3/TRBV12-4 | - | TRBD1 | CASSSDRVGHRDYGYTF | TGTGCCAGCAGTTCGGACAGGGTCGGGCATCGAGACTATGGCTACACCTTC
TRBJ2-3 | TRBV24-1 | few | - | CATSFGSTDTQYF | TGTGCCACCAGTTTCGGTAGCACAGATACGCAGTATTTT
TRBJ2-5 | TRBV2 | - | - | CASRTATETQYF | TGTGCCAGCCGGACCGCTACGGAGACCCAGTACTTC
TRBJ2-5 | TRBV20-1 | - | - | CSARDTRVGTQYF | TGCAGTGCTAGAGATACGAGGGTCGGGACCCAGTACTTC
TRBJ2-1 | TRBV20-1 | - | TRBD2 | CSAGTLGLAGGYHEQFF | TGCAGCGCCGGGACCCTAGGACTAGCGGGGGGCTACCATGAGCAGTTCTTC
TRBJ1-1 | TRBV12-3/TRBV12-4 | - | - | CASSPRQEEGTEAFF | TGTGCCAGCAGTCCTAGGCAGGAGGAGGGCACTGAAGCTTTCTTT